The next 5 T cell receptor beta chains were all read from a single sample in a study of T cells in Graves' hyperthyroidism and ophthalmopathy. Using RNA transcripts as the source, TCR beta CDR3 regions were amplified. The HTBI primer set was used in a first-round RT-PCR of the TCR CDR3. TCRdb analysed the multiplex PCR reads with MiXCR anew, one entry per CDR3 protein. The sample comprises fewer than 650,000 distinct CDR3 sequences, roughly 14% of which are singletons, and 5% to 7% rests with the top ten. The sample taken for sequencing was blood. These receptors were collected from a young woman with Graves' hyperthyroidism that later progressed to Graves' ophthalmopathy.

At least ten counts were recorded for this clonotype. This rearrangement joins TRBV6-2 or TRBV6-3 to TRBJ2-1; 12 positions match TRBD2. Germline CDR1 and CDR2: MNHEY and SVGEGT. Trimming cost V 4 bases and J 2 bases; bases outside gene matches: 3. The CDR3 extends over 16 amino acids. Written as DNA, the CDR3 is TGTGCCAGCAGTTGGACTAGCGGGGTCCCCTACAATGAGCAGTTCTTC. Translation gives CASSWTSGVPYNEQFF.

The chain recombines TRBV5-6 with TRBJ1-1; no reliable D call. Trimming pared 6 bases from V and 1 base from J, leaving 13 bases between. The germline CDR1 and CDR2 sequences are SGHDT and YYEEEE. This CDR3 has 14 residues. The CDR3, as DNA: TGTGCCAGCACCCAATCGTCGGAGAACACTGAAGCTTTCTTT. Translation gives CASTQSSENTEAFF.

This clonotype has at least ten counts. V and J are TRBV10-3 and TRBJ2-7, with TRBD2 matching over 7 bases. V lost 2 bases to trimming and J lost 0 bases; unmatched junction nucleotides: 4. The CDR3 contains 15 residues. Per the germline V gene, CDR1 is ENHRY and CDR2 is SYGVKD. CDR3 loop: CAISEGASGSYEQYF. CDR3 coding DNA: TGTGCCATCAGTGAGGGGGCTAGCGGCTCCTACGAGCAGTACTTC.

In its sample, this clonotype was seen many times. The chain joins TRBV11-3 to TRBJ2-1; D gene ambiguous. Germline CDR1 reads SGHNT; CDR2 reads YENEEA. V was clipped by 8 bases and J by 8 bases, with 16 bases between them. CDR3 length: 13 residues. The CDR3 region is CASAPPPEDEQFF. The CDR3 nucleotides are TGTGCCAGCGCCCCCCCTCCAGAGGATGAGCAGTTCTTC.

The chain has TRBV10-1 and TRBJ2-3; TRBD2 aligns across 9 bases. The CDR3 has 14 amino acids. The germline gives CDR1 WNHNN, CDR2 SYGVQD (reference sequence). The J segment lost 5 bases and the V segment lost 6 bases, leaving 6 bases of the junction unmatched. This chain's CDR3 is CASRGTSWGDTQYF. Here the CDR3 DNA reads TGCGCCAGCAGGGGGACTAGCTGGGGAGATACGCAGTATTTT.